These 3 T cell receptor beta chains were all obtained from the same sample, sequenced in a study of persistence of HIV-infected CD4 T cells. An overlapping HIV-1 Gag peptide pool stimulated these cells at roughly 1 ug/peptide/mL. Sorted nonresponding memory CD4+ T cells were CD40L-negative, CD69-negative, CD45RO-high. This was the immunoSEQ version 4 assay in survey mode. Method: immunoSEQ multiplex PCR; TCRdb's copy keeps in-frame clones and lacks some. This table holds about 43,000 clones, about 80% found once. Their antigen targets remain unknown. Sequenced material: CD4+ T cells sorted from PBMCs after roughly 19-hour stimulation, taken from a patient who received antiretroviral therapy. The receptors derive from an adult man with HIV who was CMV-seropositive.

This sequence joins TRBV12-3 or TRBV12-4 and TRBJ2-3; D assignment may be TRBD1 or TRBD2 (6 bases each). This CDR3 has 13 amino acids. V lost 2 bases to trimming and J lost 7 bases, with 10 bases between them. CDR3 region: CASSLRGANTQYF. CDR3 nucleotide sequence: TGTGCCAGCAGTTTAAGGGGGGCAAATACGCAGTATTTT.

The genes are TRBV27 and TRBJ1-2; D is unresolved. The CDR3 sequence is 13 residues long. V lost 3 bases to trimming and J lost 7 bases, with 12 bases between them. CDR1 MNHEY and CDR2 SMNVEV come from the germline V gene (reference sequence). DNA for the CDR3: TGTGCCAGCAGTTTGGGAGGGCCTGGTGGCTACACCTTC. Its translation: CASSLGGPGGYTF.

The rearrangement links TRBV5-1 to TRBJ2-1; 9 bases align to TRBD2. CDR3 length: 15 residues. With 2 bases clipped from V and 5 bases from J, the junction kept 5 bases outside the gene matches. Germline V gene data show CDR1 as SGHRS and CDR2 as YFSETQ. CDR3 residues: CASSFLAGTNNEQFF. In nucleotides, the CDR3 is TGCGCCAGCAGCTTTCTAGCGGGAACAAACAATGAGCAGTTCTTC.